The 21 T cell receptor beta chains below were found in one sample sequenced in a study of cytomegalovirus exposure and HLA in healthy donors. With 60 Vbeta and 13 Jbeta primers, the PCR was carried out. Sequencing was performed with immunoSEQ multiplex PCR; in TCRdb, only in-frame clones are kept and a portion is missing. The data contain fewer than 130,000 clones, 70% to 80% of them singletons. What was sequenced was PBMCs. Source of these receptors: a female donor in good health and CMV-seropositive.

CDR3 residues: CASSSGGARTYEQYF. For the CDR3, the DNA is TGTGCCAGCAGCTCGGGGGGGGCAAGGACCTACGAGCAGTACTTC. The chain joins TRBV5-4 to TRBJ2-7; 8 bases match TRBD2. Germline lookup yields CDR1 SGHNT and CDR2 YYREEE (reference sequence). The trim removed 3 bases at V and 2 bases at J, leaving 7 bases unmatched. The CDR3 spans 15 residues.

J is TRBJ2-1 and V is TRBV29-1; TRBD1 might be the D (6 bases). Trimming took off 7 bases at V and 7 bases at J, with 14 bases between the two ends. Germline CDR1 is SQVTM and CDR2 is ANQGSEA. The CDR3 runs to 12 residues. The CDR3 nucleotides read TGCAGCGGTGGAACACAGGGAAATGAGCAGTTCTTC. Residues: CSGGTQGNEQFF.

This chain's CDR3 is CASSRGRDTYEQYF. CDR3 in DNA: TGCGCCAGCTCCCGAGGCAGGGACACCTACGAGCAGTACTTC. This sequence joins TRBV5-1 and TRBJ2-7; D may be TRBD1 (6 bases). Germline V gives CDR1 SGHRS, CDR2 YFSETQ. CDR3 length equals 14 residues. Trimming cost V 7 bases and J 2 bases, with 16 bases left between them.

CDR3 residues: CATGFSASYEQYF. In DNA, the CDR3 is TGTGCCACAGGATTTAGCGCTTCCTACGAGCAGTACTTC. The chain links TRBV10-3 to TRBJ2-7, with a possible D match to TRBD2 (5 bases). Trimming shortened V by 10 bases and J by 1 base, and 14 bases separated the two germline ends. Germline lookup yields CDR1 ENHRY and CDR2 SYGVKD. The CDR3 is 13 amino acids.

The V and J genes are TRBV7-2 and TRBJ1-2; 10 positions agree with TRBD1. CDR1 is SGHTA, CDR2 FQGNSA, per germline. J was trimmed by 6 bases and V by 5 bases; bases with no gene match: 6. This CDR3 has 14 amino acids. The CDR3 region has the DNA TGTGCCAGCAGCCGCATAGACAGGGGGCATGGCTACACCTTC. Translating it yields CASSRIDRGHGYTF.

The J gene is TRBJ2-1, the V gene TRBV28; TRBD2 aligns across 12 bases. The CDR3 totals 15 residues. V shed 6 bases, J shed 8 bases, and the junction held 8 bases outside the gene matches. CDR1 and CDR2 from the germline V gene are MDHEN and SYDVKM. The CDR3 region is CASSLTSGSFHEQFF. In DNA, the CDR3 is TGTGCCAGCAGCCTGACTAGCGGGAGTTTCCATGAGCAGTTCTTC.

The chain recombines TRBV30 with TRBJ1-4, with D unclear. The CDR3 is 13 amino acids. Germline V gene sequence: CDR1 GTSNPN, CDR2 SVGIG (reference sequence). V lost 2 bases, J lost 8 bases, and 12 bases lay in between. This CDR3 is CAWSNQAGEKLFF. The CDR3, as DNA: TGTGCCTGGAGTAATCAGGCTGGCGAAAAACTGTTTTTT.

Concerning this clone itself: Other DNA sequences from this sample encode an identical CDR3 as well. This rearrangement joins TRBV28 to TRBJ1-2; D is unresolved. V was clipped by 3 bases and J by 5 bases, with 7 bases between them. The CDR3 is 12 amino acids. CDR1 MDHEN and CDR2 SYDVKM come from the germline V gene. The CDR3, as DNA: TGTGCCAGCAGTTTGACGGGGTATGGCTACACCTTC. Translating it yields CASSLTGYGYTF.

V usage is TRBV5-1 and J usage is TRBJ2-1, with D tentatively TRBD1 (6 bases). Germline V gene data show CDR1 as SGHRS and CDR2 as YFSETQ. The CDR3 loop spans 15 amino acids. Trimming pared 4 bases from V and 0 bases from J, leaving 11 bases between. CDR3: CASSATGTSYNEQFF. The DNA for the CDR3 is TGCGCCAGCAGCGCCACAGGGACCTCCTACAATGAGCAGTTCTTC.

The chain employs TRBV28 and TRBJ2-3, with D perhaps TRBD1 (5 bases). In germline, CDR1 is MDHEN, CDR2 SYDVKM. The CDR3 covers 14 residues. Trimming took off 2 bases at V and 0 bases at J, with 6 bases between the two ends. Written as DNA, the CDR3 is TGTGCCAGCAGTTTACCAGGGAGCACAGATACGCAGTATTTT. This sequence encodes CASSLPGSTDTQYF.

The chain is built from TRBV7-9 and TRBJ2-2; 7 bases are shared with TRBD2. J gave up 2 bases and V 5 bases, and 17 bases lay outside the gene matches. The CDR3 is 19 residues long. Looked up from germline, CDR1 is SEHNR and CDR2 is FQNEAQ (reference sequence). The CDR3 DNA sequence: TGTGCCAGCAGCCAACCGGCGAAGCGAGCGGGGATTAACACCGGGGAGCTGTTTTTT. This codes for CASSQPAKRAGINTGELFF.

The chain links TRBV28 to TRBJ1-5; TRBD1 matches at 8 bases. The germline CDR1 and CDR2 sequences are MDHEN and SYDVKM. V gave up 7 bases and J gave up 2 bases; unmatched junction bases: 10. The CDR3 has 16 amino acids. CDR3 protein: CASKRQGMGGNQPQHF. CDR3 nucleotides: TGTGCCAGCAAAAGACAGGGGATGGGGGGCAATCAGCCCCAGCATTTT.

The chain links TRBV27 to TRBJ2-5, with 7 bases that match TRBD1. J lost 4 bases, V lost 5 bases, and 7 bases had no gene match. The length of the CDR3 is 14 residues. From germline, CDR1 is MNHEY and CDR2 SMNVEV (reference sequence). As DNA, the CDR3 is TGTGCCAGCAGTCCACGACAGGGAAGAGAGACCCAGTACTTC. Encoded protein: CASSPRQGRETQYF.

The V call is TRBV19, the J call TRBJ2-7, with TRBD1 matching 9 bases. This CDR3 is 15 amino acids long. Germline V gene data show CDR1 as LNHDA and CDR2 as SQIVND (reference sequence). J gave up 2 bases and V 4 bases, and 6 bases lay outside the gene matches. The CDR3 bases are TGTGCCAGTAGTACGAGACAGGGGGGGGCCTACGAGCAGTACTTC. This encodes CASSTRQGGAYEQYF.

This sequence joins TRBV7-2 and TRBJ2-2; D possibly corresponds to TRBD1 (5 bases). Trimming removed 4 bases at V and 7 bases at J, with 10 bases between. Per the germline V gene, CDR1 is SGHTA and CDR2 is FQGNSA. There are 13 residues in the CDR3. The CDR3 here is CASSSQGLGELFF. The CDR3 DNA is TGTGCCAGCAGCTCCCAGGGTCTCGGGGAGCTGTTTTTT.

V usage is TRBV19 and J usage is TRBJ1-2, with D possibly TRBD1 on 6 matching bases. CDR1 and CDR2 (germline): LNHDA, SQIVND (reference sequence). V gave up 5 bases and J gave up 5 bases, with 18 bases separating them. The CDR3 spans 15 residues. The CDR3 reads CASSLPGQIRYGYTF. The DNA for the CDR3 is TGTGCCAGTAGTTTGCCGGGACAAATAAGATATGGCTACACCTTC.

V and J are TRBV27 and TRBJ2-7; maybe TRBD1 (6 bases). Germline CDR1 MNHEY, CDR2 SMNVEV (reference sequence). The V gene lost 5 bases and the J gene lost 0 bases, with 8 bases spanning the gap. The length of the CDR3 is 13 residues. The CDR3 reads CASSRQVSYEQYF. The CDR3 region has the DNA TGTGCCAGCAGTCGACAGGTCTCCTACGAGCAGTACTTC.

A single count supports this clone. The CDR3 nucleotides are TGTGCCAGCAGTTCACGATCTCCTCACAGCGGCAGGAGCTCCTACAATGAGCAGTTCTTC. As protein: CASSSRSPHSGRSSYNEQFF. The chain employs TRBV28 and TRBJ2-1; D is perhaps TRBD2 (5 bases). The CDR3 is 20 amino acids. Germline CDR1 and CDR2: MDHEN and SYDVKM. V lost 4 bases, J lost 0 bases, and 25 bases lay in between.

This chain connects TRBV5-1 to TRBJ2-7, with 8 nucleotides matching TRBD2. CDR1 and CDR2 (germline): SGHRS, YFSETQ. The CDR3 spans 15 residues. Trimming removed 0 bases from V and 2 bases from J; junction bases left unmatched: 4. CDR3 in DNA: TGCGCCAGCAGCTTGGGATTAGCGGGAACCTACGAGCAGTACTTC. Protein sequence: CASSLGLAGTYEQYF.

The chain employs TRBV30 and TRBJ1-4, with 8 nucleotides matching TRBD1. Germline-derived CDR1 and CDR2 are GTSNPN and SVGIG (reference sequence). Trimming cost V 5 bases and J 7 bases; bases outside gene matches: 9. The CDR3 loop spans 14 amino acids. The CDR3 DNA reads as TGTGCCTGGGGAGACGGGACAGGAGTTGAAAAACTGTTTTTT. Residues: CAWGDGTGVEKLFF. Complete variable domain (other parts from reference TRBV30 and TRBJ1-4): SQTIHQWPATLVQPVGSPLSLECTVEGTSNPNLYWYRQAAGRGLQLLFYSVGIGQISSEVPQNLSASRPQDRQFILSSKKLLLSDSGFYLCAWGDGTGVEKLFFGSGTQLSVL.

The chain joins TRBV6-5 to TRBJ1-1; the D is unclear. Germline assignment: CDR1 MNHEY and CDR2 SVGAGI. CDR3 length: 14 amino acids. V was clipped by 5 bases and J by 5 bases, with 15 bases between them. CDR3 sequence reads: CASSTPREDTEAFF. The CDR3 coding sequence is TGTGCCAGCAGTACCCCCCGGGAGGATACTGAAGCTTTCTTT.